The source of this T cell receptor beta chain is a study of blood T cell repertoires in COVID-19. About the study: Sites in the United States, Italy and Spain provided acute and convalescent COVID-19 samples. The cDNA or gDNA used as material had been derived from T cells, B-cell-depleted T cells, or PBMCs.

The CDR3 has 15 amino acids. Germline V CDR1 and CDR2: GTSNPN, SVGIG (reference sequence). V was shortened by 2 bases and J by 6 bases, with 16 bases between the two germline ends. Per the study methods: Amplification of reference gene primers was used by the study to estimate nucleated cell counts. TCRdb's table, derived via immunoSEQ multiplex PCR, lists solely in-frame clones and lacks some. V and J calls and clone size are copied from that table; D and trimming were computed from the DNA. This table holds about 160,000 clones, just under 95% found once. The origin of this receptor is a woman between 50 and 59 years old with acute or convalescent COVID-19. Sequenced material: peripheral blood. The rearrangement links TRBV30 to TRBJ1-4; weak D call: TRBD1 (5 bases). CDR3 nucleotides: TGTGCCTGGAGTCTTCCGGGACGCGGGGATGAAAAACTGTTTTTT. Encoded protein: CAWSLPGRGDEKLFF.